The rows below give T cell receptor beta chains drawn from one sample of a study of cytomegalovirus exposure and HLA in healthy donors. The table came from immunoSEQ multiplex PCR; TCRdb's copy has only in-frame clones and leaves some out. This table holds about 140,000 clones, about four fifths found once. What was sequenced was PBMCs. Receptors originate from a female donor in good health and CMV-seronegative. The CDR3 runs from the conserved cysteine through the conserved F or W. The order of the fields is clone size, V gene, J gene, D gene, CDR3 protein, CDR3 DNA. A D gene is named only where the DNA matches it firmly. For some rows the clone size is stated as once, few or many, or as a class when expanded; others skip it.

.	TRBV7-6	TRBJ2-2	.	CASSPRSAAGELFF	TGTGCCAGCAGCCCCCGCTCGGCGGCCGGGGAGCTGTTTTTT
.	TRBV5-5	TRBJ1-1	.	CASSLRAGGWGTEAFF	TGTGCCAGCAGCTTAAGGGCTGGAGGGTGGGGTACTGAAGCTTTCTTT
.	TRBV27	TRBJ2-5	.	CASSLSGGPWETQYF	TGTGCCAGCAGTTTATCTGGCGGTCCCTGGGAGACCCAGTACTTC
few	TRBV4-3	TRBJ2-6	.	CASTRDTDSGANVLTF	TGCGCCAGCACCCGGGACACCGACTCTGGGGCCAACGTCCTGACTTTC
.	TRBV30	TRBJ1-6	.	CAWSVTGGWKNSPLHF	TGTGCCTGGAGTGTGACCGGGGGTTGGAAGAATTCACCCCTCCACTTT
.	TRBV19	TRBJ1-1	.	CASSGTSRPEAFF	TGTGCCAGTAGCGGGACAAGCCGGCCTGAAGCTTTCTTT
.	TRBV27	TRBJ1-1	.	CASSLSRIRGTEAFF	TGTGCCAGCAGTTTATCGCGGATTCGAGGGACTGAAGCTTTCTTT
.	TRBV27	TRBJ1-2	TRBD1	CASRMTGNYGYTF	TGTGCCAGCAGGATGACAGGGAACTATGGCTACACCTTC
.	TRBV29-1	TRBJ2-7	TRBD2	CSVQRLAGDEQYF	TGCAGCGTTCAGAGACTAGCGGGCGACGAACAGTACTTC
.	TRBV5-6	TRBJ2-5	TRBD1	CASSPWDRRETQYF	TGTGCCAGCAGCCCTTGGGACAGGAGAGAGACCCAGTACTTC
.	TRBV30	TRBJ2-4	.	CAWSSGSFSIQYF	TGTGCCTGGAGTTCGGGGTCGTTTAGCATTCAGTACTTC
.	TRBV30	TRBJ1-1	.	CACPSGVRAFF	TGTGCCTGCCCCAGCGGGGTTAGAGCTTTCTTT
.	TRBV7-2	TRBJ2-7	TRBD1	CASRRQGANEQYF	TGTGCCAGCAGGCGACAGGGGGCCAACGAGCAGTACTTC
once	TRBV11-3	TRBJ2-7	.	CASSEAITRYEQYF	TGTGCCAGCAGCGAAGCTATTACCCGCTACGAGCAGTACTTC
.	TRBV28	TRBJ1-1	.	CASSRPQPDSNTEAFF	TGTGCCAGCAGTCGTCCCCAACCGGACAGTAACACTGAAGCTTTCTTT
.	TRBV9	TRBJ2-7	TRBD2	CVSSASGSDTYEQYF	TGTGTCAGCAGCGCTAGCGGGAGCGATACCTACGAGCAGTACTTC
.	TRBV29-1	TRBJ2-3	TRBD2	CSVEDPLAGGPYTQYF	TGCAGCGTTGAAGATCCTTTAGCGGGGGGTCCCTATACGCAGTATTTT
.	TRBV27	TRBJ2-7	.	CASSKSLARTQNSYEQYF	TGTGCCAGCAGCAAGAGCTTAGCCAGAACTCAAAACTCCTACGAGCAGTACTTC
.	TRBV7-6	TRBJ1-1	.	CASSLGARRQTFF	TGTGCCAGCAGCTTGGGGGCACGTAGACAAACTTTCTTT
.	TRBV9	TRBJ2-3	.	CASSVRDSPQLADTQYF	TGTGCCAGCAGCGTAAGGGACTCGCCTCAACTGGCGGATACGCAGTATTTT
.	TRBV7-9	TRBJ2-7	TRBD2	CASSPRLVAGVPYEQYF	TGTGCCAGCAGCCCGAGGTTGGTAGCGGGAGTCCCCTACGAGCAGTACTTC
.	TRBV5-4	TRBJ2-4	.	CASSSAGAHIQYF	TGTGCCAGCAGCTCCGCGGGGGCTCACATTCAGTACTTC
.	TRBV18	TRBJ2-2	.	CASSPLGTTNTGELFF	TGTGCCAGCTCACCTCTCGGGACAACTAACACCGGGGAGCTGTTTTTT
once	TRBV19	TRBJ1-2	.	CASSIAPVYGYTF	TGTGCCAGTAGTATAGCCCCGGTCTATGGCTACACCTTC
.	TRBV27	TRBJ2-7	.	CASSTHRGGRGEQYF	TGTGCCAGCAGTACCCACAGAGGGGGGCGGGGGGAGCAGTACTTC
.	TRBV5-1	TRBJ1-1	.	CASSLRTQNTEAFF	TGCGCCAGCAGCTTGCGGACACAGAACACTGAAGCTTTCTTT
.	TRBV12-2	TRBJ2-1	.	CASRFGAAGISYNEQFF	TGTGCAAGTCGCTTCGGGGCCGCGGGGATCTCCTACAATGAGCAGTTCTTC
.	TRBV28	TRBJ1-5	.	CASTSSRDIYSNQPQHF	TGTGCCAGCACCTCGTCCCGGGACATTTATAGCAATCAGCCCCAGCATTTT
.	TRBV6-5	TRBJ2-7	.	CASRIPGDYEQYF	TGTGCCAGCAGGATCCCAGGGGACTACGAGCAGTACTTC
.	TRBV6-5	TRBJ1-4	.	CASSGLFRGEKLFF	TGTGCCAGCAGCGGCTTGTTTCGCGGGGAAAAACTGTTTTTT
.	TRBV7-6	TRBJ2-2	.	CASSLTLRGGLQNTGELFF	TGTGCCAGCAGCTTAACCCTCAGGGGAGGGCTTCAGAACACCGGGGAGCTGTTTTTT
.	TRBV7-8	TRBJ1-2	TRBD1	CASSSRTGVHYGYTF	TGTGCCAGCAGCTCGCGAACAGGGGTCCACTATGGCTACACCTTC
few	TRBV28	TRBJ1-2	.	CASDGTLREDGYTF	TGTGCCAGCGATGGGACACTCAGAGAGGATGGCTACACCTTC
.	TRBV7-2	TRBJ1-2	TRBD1	CASSTTGDLDANYGYTF	TGTGCCAGCAGCACCACAGGGGACCTGGACGCTAACTATGGCTACACCTTC
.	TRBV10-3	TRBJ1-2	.	CASREGGQANYGYTF	TGTGCCAGCAGAGAGGGGGGCCAAGCTAACTATGGCTACACCTTC